The 9 T cell receptor beta chains below were found in one sample sequenced in a study of blood T cell repertoires in COVID-19. Here immunoSEQ multiplex PCR was the method, and the copy in TCRdb shows in-frame clones only, minus some. The sample has about 290,000 clones, roughly 91% seen once. The sample taken for sequencing was peripheral blood. The receptors come from a woman in her twenties or thirties with COVID-19, enrolled during active disease.

The V and J genes are TRBV24-1 and TRBJ2-1, with 10 bases aligning to TRBD1. The junction had 9 bases not matched to a gene; V was cut back by 3 bases and J by 8 bases. Germline CDR1 and CDR2: KGHDR and SFDVKD. The CDR3 totals 16 residues. The CDR3 loop reads CATSDRAGTGVDEQFF. Here the CDR3 DNA reads TGTGCCACCAGTGATAGGGCCGGGACAGGGGTGGATGAGCAGTTCTTC.

The CDR3, as DNA: TGTGCCAGCAGAGGACAGGGGAACTATGGCTACACCTTC. Its protein product is CASRGQGNYGYTF. This rearrangement joins TRBV6-4 to TRBJ1-2; 9 bases align to TRBD1. This CDR3 contains 13 residues. V lost 6 bases to trimming and J lost 2 bases; unmatched junction nucleotides: 1. Germline V gene sequence: CDR1 MRHNA, CDR2 SNTAGT.

This rearrangement joins TRBV19 to TRBJ1-1, with D perhaps TRBD1 (6 bases). V dropped 9 bases and J dropped 0 bases, with 11 bases sitting between them. The CDR3 extends over 13 amino acids. The germline gives CDR1 LNHDA, CDR2 SQIVND (reference sequence). The DNA for the CDR3 is TGTGCCAGCGGACAGAGTATGAACACTGAAGCTTTCTTT. The encoded protein is CASGQSMNTEAFF.

The rearrangement links TRBV28 to TRBJ1-2, with TRBD1 matching over 9 bases. Germline V CDR1 and CDR2: MDHEN, SYDVKM. The CDR3 has 14 amino acids. Germline trimming cut 3 bases from V and 3 bases from J; bases unmatched to any gene: 2. The CDR3 sequence: CASSLGTGHYGYTF. DNA of the CDR3: TGTGCCAGCAGTTTGGGGACAGGGCACTATGGCTACACCTTC.

The J gene is TRBJ2-1, the V gene TRBV10-2, with 7 bases identical to TRBD2. The CDR3 runs 16 residues. After removal of 3 bases from V and 5 bases from J, the junction contained 10 bases not matched to a gene. CDR1 WSHSY and CDR2 SAAADI come from the germline V gene. CDR3 in amino acids: CASSDPNGGGNNEQFF. Here the CDR3 DNA reads TGCGCCAGCAGTGACCCGAATGGCGGGGGAAACAATGAGCAGTTCTTC.

This clone was detected only a few times. This chain uses TRBV10-2 with TRBJ2-3, with 8 bases aligning to TRBD2. The trim removed 0 bases at V and 2 bases at J, leaving 10 bases unmatched. This CDR3 is 18 amino acids long. Germline CDR1 and CDR2: WSHSY and SAAADI. The CDR3 loop reads CASSESYGTGGPTDTQYF. The CDR3 DNA follows: TGCGCCAGCAGTGAGTCGTACGGAACGGGAGGGCCCACAGATACGCAGTATTTT.

The chain recombines TRBV29-1 with TRBJ1-2; possibly TRBD1 for D (6 bases). Trimming stripped 4 bases from V and 6 bases from J, with 9 bases between. The length of the CDR3 is 11 residues. Germline lookup yields CDR1 SQVTM and CDR2 ANQGSEA. CDR3 sequence (DNA): TGCAGCGTTGTTCAGGGGAATGGCTACACCTTC. It yields the protein CSVVQGNGYTF.

The chain combines TRBV5-3 with TRBJ2-1; no clear D gene. TRBV5-3 is an open reading frame whose function is uncertain. CDR3 length: 14 amino acids. V was cut by 1 base and J by 7 bases, with 12 bases left in between. CDR3 amino acids: CARSLNFGRNEQFF. CDR3 in DNA: TGTGCCAGAAGCTTGAATTTCGGCAGGAATGAGCAGTTCTTC.

The chain couples TRBV7-7 to TRBJ2-1, with 14 bases fitting TRBD2. V trimming: 5 bases; J trimming: 2 bases; junction bases outside the gene matches: 11. This CDR3 comprises 19 residues. Germline lookup yields CDR1 SSHAT and CDR2 FNYEAQ (reference sequence). CDR3 in DNA: TGTGCCAGCAGCGCCGCTACGGGACTAGCGGGGGCCACCTACAATGAGCAGTTCTTC. Amino acids: CASSAATGLAGATYNEQFF.